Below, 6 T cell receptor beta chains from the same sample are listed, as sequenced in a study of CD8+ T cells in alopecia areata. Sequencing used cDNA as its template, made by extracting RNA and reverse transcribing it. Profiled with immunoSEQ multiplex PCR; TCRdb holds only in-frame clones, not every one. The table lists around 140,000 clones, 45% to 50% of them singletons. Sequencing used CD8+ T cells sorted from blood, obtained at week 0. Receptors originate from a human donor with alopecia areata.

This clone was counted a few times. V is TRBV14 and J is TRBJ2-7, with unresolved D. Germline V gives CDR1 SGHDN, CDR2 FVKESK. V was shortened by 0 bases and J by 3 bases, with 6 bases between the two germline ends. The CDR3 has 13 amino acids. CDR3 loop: CASSQDMGYEQYF. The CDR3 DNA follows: TGTGCCAGCAGCCAAGATATGGGCTACGAGCAGTACTTC.

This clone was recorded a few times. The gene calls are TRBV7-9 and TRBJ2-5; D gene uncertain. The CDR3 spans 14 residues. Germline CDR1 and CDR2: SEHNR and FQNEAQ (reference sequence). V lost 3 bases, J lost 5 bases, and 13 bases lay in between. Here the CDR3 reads CASSFRGAWETQYF. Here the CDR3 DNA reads TGTGCCAGCAGCTTTAGAGGTGCGTGGGAGACCCAGTACTTC.

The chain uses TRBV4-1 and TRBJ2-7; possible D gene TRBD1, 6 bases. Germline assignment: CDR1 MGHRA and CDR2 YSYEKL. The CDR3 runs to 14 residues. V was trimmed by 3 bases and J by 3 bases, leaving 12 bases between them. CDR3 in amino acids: CASSHPGHLYEQYF. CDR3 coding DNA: TGCGCCAGCAGCCACCCGGGACACCTCTACGAGCAGTACTTC.

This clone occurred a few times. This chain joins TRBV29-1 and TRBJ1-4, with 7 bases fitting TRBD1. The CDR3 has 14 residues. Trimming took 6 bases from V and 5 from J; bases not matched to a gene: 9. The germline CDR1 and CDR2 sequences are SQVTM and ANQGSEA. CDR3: CSVNDRAVNEKLFF. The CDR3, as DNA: TGCAGCGTGAACGACAGGGCTGTAAATGAAAAACTGTTTTTT.

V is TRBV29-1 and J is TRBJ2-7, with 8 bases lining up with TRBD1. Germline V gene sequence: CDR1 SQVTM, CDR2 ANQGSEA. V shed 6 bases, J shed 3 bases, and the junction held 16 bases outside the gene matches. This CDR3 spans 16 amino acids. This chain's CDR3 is CSVPVPLDRGGYEQYF. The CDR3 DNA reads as TGCAGCGTCCCCGTTCCCTTAGACAGGGGCGGCTACGAGCAGTACTTC.

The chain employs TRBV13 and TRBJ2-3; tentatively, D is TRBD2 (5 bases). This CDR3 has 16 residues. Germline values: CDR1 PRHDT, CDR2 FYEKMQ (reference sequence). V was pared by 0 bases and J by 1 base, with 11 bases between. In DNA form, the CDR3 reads TGTGCCAGCAGCTTAGGGGCTAGCCGTGGCACAGATACGCAGTATTTT. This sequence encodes CASSLGASRGTDTQYF. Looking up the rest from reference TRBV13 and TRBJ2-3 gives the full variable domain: AAGVIQSPRHLIKEKRETATLKCYPIPRHDTVYWYQQGPGQDPQFLISFYEKMQSDKGSIPDRFSAQQFSDYHSELNMSSLELGDSALYFCASSLGASRGTDTQYFGPGTRLTVL.